The clone carrying this T cell receptor beta chain came up a few times. Its antigen is as yet unknown. 5'RACE primed from the constant segment yielded TCR alpha and TCR beta cDNA libraries bearing sample barcodes and UMIs. A single record per CDR3 protein comes from TCRdb applying MiXCR to the 5' RACE reads. The repertoire holds hundreds of thousands of distinct CDR3 sequences, with roughly 15% as singletons. The data were obtained in a study of T-cell memory formation after mild COVID-19. Study findings and constraints: Cross-reactive memory seemingly joined, as some responding clones were found in pre-infection memory. Balance between CD4 and CD8 was seen in clones contracting day 15 to 85, and a CD4+ lean was seen in later expanders. Among contracting clones, CD4+ were mainly CM/EM and CD8+ enriched in EMRA.

CDR1 is MGHRA and CDR2 is YSYEKL in the germline V gene. V was pared by 1 base and J by 4 bases, with 4 bases of the junction left unmatched. This CDR3 spans 15 amino acids. The source of this sequence is a man aged 18 to 30 who had mild COVID-19 (a few samples of this study predate the infection). Cell type and time point are not known. The source material was PBMCs or a T cell subset sorted from them (not recorded which). The rearrangement joins TRBV4-1 to TRBJ2-3; 8 bases line up with TRBD2. CDR3 sequence: CASSQVQAGADTQYF. The CDR3 DNA is TGCGCCAGCAGCCAAGTGCAAGCGGGGGCAGATACGCAGTATTTT.